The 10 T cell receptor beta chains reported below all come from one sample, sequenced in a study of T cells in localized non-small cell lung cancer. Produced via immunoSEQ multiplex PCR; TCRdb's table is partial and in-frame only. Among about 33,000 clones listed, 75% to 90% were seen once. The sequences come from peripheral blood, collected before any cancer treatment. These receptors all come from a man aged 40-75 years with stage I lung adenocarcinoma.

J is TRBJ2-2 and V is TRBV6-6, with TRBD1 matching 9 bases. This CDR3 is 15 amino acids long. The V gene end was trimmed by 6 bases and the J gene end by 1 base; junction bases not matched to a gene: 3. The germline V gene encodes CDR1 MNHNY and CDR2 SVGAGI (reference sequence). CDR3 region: CASSSGQGNTGELFF. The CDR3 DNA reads TGTGCCAGCAGCTCGGGACAGGGGAACACCGGGGAGCTGTTTTTT.

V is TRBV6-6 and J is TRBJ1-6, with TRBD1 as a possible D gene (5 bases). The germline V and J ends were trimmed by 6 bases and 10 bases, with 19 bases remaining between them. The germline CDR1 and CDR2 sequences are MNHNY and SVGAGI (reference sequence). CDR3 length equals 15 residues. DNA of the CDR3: TGTGCCAGCAGGTCGGGGGGGGTAGGATCCTCACCCCTCCACTTT. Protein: CASRSGGVGSSPLHF.

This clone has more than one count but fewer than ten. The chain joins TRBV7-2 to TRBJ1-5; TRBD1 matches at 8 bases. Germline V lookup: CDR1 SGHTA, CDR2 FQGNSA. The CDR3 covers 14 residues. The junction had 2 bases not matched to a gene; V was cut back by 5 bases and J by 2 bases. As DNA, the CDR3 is TGTGCCAGCAGCCAGACAGGGGGCAATCAGCCCCAGCATTTT. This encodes CASSQTGGNQPQHF.

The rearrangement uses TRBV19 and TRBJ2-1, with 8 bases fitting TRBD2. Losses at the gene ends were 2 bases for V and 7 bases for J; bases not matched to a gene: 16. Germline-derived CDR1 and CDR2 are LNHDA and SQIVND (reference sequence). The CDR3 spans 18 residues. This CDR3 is CASSIFSGGGSKGNEQFF. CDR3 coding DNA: TGTGCCAGTAGTATATTCTCGGGCGGGGGGTCAAAGGGGAATGAGCAGTTCTTC. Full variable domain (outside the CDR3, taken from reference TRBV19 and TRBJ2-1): DGGITQSPKYLFRKEGQNVTLSCEQNLNHDAMYWYRQDPGQGLRLIYYSQIVNDFQKGDIAEGYSVSREKKESFPLTVTSAQKNPTAFYLCASSIFSGGGSKGNEQFFGPGTRLTVL.

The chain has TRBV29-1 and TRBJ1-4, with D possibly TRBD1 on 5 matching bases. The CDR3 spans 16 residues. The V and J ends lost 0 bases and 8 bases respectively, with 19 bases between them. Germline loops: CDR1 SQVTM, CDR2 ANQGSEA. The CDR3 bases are TGCAGCGTTGAAGATTTACGGGGAGGAGGGGAGGAAAAACTGTTTTTT. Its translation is CSVEDLRGGGEEKLFF.

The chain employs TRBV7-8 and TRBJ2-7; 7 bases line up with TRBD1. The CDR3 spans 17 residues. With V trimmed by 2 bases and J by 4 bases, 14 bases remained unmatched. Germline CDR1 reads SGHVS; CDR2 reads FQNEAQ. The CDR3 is CASSLFLSPDRAYEQYF. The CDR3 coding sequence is TGTGCCAGCAGCTTATTCTTGTCGCCCGACAGGGCTTACGAGCAGTACTTC.

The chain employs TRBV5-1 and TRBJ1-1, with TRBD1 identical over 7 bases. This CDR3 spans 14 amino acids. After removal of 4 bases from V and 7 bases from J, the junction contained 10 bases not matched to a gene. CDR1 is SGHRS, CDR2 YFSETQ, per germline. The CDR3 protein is CASSDSRGTVEAFF. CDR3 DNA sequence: TGCGCCAGCAGCGACTCAAGAGGGACAGTTGAAGCTTTCTTT.

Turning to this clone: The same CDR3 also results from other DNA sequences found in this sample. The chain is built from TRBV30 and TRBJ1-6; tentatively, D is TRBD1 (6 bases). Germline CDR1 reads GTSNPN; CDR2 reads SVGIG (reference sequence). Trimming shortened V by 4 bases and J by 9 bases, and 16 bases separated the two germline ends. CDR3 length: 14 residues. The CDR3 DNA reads TGTGCCTGGACAAGAGGGGGTTGGGGTTCACCCCTCCACTTT. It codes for CAWTRGGWGSPLHF.

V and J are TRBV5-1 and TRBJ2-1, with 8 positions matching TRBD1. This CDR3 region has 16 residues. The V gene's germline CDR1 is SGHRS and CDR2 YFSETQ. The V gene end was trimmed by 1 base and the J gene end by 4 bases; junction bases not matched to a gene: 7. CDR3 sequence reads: CASSLSLDRAYNEQFF. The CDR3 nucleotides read TGCGCCAGCAGCTTGTCCTTGGACAGGGCTTACAATGAGCAGTTCTTC.

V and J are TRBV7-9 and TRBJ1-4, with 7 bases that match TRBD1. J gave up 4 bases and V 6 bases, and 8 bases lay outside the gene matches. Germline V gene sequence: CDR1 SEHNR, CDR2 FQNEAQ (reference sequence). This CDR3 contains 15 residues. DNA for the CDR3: TGTGCCAGCAGTCCCCAGGGGGGCGGTAATGAAAAACTGTTTTTT. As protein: CASSPQGGGNEKLFF.